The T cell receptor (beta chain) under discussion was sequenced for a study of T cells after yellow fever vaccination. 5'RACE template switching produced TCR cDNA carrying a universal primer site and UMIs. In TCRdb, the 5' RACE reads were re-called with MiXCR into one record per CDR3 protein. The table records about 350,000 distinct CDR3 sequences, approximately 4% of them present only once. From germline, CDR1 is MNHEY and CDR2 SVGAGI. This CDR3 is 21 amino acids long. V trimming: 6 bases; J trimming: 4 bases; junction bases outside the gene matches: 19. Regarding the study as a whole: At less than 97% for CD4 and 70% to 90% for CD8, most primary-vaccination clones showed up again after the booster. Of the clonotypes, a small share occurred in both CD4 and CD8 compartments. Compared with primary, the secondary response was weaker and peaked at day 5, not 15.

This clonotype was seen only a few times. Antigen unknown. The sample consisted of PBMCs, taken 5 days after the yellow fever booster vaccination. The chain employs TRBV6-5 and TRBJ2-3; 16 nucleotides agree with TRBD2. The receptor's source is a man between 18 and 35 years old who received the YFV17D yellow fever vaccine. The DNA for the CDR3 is TGTGCCAGCAGGGGACGAGGACAGGGACTAGCGGGGGGGCCTCCCCCAGATACGCAGTATTTT. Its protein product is CASRGRGQGLAGGPPPDTQYF.